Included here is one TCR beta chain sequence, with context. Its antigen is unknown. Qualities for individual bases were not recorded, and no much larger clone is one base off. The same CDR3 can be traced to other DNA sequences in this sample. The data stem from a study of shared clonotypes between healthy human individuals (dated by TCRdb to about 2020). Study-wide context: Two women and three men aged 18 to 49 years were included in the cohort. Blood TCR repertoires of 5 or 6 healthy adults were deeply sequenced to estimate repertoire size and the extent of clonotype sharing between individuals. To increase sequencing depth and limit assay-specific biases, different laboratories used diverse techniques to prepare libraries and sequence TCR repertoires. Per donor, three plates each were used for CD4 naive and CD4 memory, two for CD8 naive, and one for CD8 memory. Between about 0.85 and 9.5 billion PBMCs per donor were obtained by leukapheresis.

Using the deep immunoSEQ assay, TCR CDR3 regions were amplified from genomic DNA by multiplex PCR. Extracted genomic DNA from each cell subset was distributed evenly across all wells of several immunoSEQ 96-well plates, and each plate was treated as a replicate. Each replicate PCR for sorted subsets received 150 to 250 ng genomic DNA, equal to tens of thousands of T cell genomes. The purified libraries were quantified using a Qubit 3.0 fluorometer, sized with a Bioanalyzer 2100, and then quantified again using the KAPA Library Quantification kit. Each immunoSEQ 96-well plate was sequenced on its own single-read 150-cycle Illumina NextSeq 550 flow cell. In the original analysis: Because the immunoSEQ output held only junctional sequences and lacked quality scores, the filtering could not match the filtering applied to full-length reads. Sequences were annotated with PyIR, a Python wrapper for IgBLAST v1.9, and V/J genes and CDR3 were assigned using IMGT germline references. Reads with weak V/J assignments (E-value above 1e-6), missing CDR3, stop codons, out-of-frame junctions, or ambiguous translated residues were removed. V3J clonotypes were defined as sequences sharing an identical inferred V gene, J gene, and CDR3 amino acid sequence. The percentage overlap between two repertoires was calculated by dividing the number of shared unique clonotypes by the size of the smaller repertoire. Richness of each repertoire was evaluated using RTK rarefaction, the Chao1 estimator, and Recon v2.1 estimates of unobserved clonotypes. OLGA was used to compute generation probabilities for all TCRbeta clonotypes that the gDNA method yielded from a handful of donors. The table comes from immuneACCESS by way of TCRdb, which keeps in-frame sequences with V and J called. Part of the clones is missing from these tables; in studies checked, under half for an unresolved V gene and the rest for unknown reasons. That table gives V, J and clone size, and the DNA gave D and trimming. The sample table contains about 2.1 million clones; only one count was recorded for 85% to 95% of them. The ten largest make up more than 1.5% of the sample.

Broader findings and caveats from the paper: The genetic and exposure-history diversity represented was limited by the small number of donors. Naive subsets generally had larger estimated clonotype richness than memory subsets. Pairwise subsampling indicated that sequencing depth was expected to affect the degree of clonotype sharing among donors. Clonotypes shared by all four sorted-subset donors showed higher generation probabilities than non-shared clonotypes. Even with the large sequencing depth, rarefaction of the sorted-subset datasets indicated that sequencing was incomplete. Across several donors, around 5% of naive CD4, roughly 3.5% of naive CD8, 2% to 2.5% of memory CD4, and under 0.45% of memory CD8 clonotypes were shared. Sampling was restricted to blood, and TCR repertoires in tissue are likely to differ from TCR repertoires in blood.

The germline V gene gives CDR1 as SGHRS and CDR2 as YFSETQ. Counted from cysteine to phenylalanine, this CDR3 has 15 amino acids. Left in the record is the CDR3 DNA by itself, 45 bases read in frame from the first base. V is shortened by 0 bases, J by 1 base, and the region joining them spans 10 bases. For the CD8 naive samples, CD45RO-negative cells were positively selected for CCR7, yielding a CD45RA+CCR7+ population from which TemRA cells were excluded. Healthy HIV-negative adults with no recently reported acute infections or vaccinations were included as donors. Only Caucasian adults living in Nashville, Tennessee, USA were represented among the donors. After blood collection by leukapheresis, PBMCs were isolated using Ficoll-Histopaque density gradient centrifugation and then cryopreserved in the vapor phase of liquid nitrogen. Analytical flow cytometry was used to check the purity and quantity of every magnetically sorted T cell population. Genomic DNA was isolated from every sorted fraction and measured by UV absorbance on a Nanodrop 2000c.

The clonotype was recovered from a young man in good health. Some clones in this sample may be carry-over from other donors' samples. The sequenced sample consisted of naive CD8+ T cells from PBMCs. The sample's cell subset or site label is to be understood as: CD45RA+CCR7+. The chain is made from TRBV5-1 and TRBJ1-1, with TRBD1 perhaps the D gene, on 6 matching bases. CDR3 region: CASSLAGGKNTEAFF. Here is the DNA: TGCGCCAGCAGCTTGGCTGGGGGCAAGAACACTGAAGCTTTCTTT.